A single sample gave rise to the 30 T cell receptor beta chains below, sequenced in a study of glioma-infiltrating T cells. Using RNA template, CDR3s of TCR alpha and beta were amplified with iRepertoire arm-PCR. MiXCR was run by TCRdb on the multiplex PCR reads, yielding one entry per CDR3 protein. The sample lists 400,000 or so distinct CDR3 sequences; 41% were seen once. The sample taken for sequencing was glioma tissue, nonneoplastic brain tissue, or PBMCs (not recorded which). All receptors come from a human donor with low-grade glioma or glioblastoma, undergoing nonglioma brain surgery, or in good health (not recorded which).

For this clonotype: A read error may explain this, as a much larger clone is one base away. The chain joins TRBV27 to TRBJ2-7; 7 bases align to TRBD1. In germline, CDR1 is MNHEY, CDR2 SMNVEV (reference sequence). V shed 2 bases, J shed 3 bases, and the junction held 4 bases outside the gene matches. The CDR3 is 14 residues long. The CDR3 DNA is TGTGCCAGCAGTTTAAGGGGGCCTAGCTACGAGCAGTACTTC. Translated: CASSLRGPSYEQYF.

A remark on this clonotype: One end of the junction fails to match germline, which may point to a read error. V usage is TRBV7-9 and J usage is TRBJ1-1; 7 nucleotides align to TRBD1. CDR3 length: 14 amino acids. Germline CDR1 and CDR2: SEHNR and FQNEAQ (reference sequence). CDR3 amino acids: CASSSQGTHTVAFF. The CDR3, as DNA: TGTGCCAGCAGCTCACAGGGGACCCACACTGTAGCTTTCTTT.

The CDR3 nucleotides read TGCAGCGTCTCCGGGACTACAACTGTCGAGCAGTACTTC. It is translated as CSVSGTTTVEQYF. V is TRBV29-1 and J is TRBJ2-7, with TRBD2 matching over 7 bases. This CDR3 comprises 13 residues. Per the germline V gene, CDR1 is SQVTM and CDR2 is ANQGSEA. V shed 6 bases and J 6 bases; nucleotides not matched to a gene: 11.

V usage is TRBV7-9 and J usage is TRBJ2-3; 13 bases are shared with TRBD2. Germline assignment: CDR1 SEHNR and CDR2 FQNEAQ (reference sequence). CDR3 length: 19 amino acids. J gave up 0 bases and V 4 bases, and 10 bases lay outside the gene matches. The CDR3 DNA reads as TGTGCCAGCAGCTACCAAACCGGGACTAGCGGGATCAGCACAGATACGCAGTATTTT. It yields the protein CASSYQTGTSGISTDTQYF.

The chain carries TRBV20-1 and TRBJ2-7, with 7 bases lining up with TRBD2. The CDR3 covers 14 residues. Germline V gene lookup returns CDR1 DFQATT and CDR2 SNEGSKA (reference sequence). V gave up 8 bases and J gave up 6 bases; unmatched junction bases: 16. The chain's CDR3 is CSRAIAGALSEQYF. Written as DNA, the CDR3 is TGCAGTAGGGCTATTGCGGGAGCGCTAAGCGAGCAGTACTTC.

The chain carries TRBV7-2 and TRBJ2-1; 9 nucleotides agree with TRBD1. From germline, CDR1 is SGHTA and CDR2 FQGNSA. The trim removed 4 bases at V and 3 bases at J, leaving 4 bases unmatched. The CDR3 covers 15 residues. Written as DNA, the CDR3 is TGTGCCAGCAGCTCCCGACAGGGGGACTACAATGAGCAGTTCTTC. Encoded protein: CASSSRQGDYNEQFF.

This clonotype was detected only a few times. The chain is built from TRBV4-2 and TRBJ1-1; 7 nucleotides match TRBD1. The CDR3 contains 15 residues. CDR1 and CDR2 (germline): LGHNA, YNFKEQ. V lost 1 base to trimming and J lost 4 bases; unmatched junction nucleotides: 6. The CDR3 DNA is TGTGCCAGCAGCCAAGCGACAGGGCTGGGCACTGAAGCTTTCTTT. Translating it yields CASSQATGLGTEAFF.

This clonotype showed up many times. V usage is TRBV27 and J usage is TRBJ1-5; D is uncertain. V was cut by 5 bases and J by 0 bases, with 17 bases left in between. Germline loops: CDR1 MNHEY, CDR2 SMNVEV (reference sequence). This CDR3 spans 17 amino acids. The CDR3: CASSPRWQPYSNQPQHF. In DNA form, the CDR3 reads TGTGCCAGCAGTCCCCGGTGGCAGCCCTATAGCAATCAGCCCCAGCATTTT.

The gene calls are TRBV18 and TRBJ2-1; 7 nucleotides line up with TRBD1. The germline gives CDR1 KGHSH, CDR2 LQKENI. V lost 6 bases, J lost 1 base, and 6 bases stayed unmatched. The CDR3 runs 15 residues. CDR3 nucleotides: TGTGCCAGCTCCCACCGACAGGGTTCCTACAATGAGCAGTTCTTC. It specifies CASSHRQGSYNEQFF.

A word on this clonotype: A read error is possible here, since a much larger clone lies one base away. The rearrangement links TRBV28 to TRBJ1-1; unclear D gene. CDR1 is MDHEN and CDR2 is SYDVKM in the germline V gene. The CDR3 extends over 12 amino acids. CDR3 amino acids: CDTLTRPPEAFF. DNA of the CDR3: TGTGACACCTTGACAAGACCCCCTGAAGCTTTCTTT.

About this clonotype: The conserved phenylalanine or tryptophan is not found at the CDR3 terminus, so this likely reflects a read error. CDR3 amino acids: CAGSLRGTSDEQYL. The CDR3 nucleotides read TGCGCCGGCAGCTTGAGGGGGACTAGCGACGAGCAGTACCTC. The chain couples TRBV5-1 to TRBJ2-7; 10 bases are shared with TRBD2. Per germline, CDR1 SGHRS and CDR2 YFSETQ. The CDR3 contains 14 residues.

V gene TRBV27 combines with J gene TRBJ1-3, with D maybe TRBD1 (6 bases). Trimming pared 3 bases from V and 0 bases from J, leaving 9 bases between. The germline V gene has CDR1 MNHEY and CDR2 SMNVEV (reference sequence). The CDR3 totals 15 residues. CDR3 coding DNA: TGTGCCAGCAGTTTTACAGGGCGCTCTGGAAACACCATATATTTT. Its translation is CASSFTGRSGNTIYF.

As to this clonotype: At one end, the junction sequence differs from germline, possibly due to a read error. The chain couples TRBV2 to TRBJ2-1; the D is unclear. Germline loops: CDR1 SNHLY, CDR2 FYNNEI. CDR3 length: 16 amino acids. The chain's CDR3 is CASSESPSQYYNKQFF. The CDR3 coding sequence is TGTGCCAGCAGTGAATCGCCCTCACAGTACTACAATAAGCAGTTCTTC.

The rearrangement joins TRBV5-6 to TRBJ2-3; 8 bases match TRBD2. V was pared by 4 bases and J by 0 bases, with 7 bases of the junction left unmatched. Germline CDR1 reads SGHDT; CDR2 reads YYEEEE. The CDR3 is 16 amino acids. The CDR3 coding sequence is TGTGCCAGCAGCCGGAGTAGCGGGGCTAGCACAGATACGCAGTATTTT. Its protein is CASSRSSGASTDTQYF.

The CDR3 DNA sequence: TGTGCCAGCAGTGTGGGCAGGGCAGGCAATCAGCCCCAGCATTTT. It encodes CASSVGRAGNQPQHF. The J gene is TRBJ1-5, the V gene TRBV2, with D possibly TRBD1 on 5 matching bases. V dropped 4 bases and J dropped 2 bases, with 12 bases sitting between them. CDR1 and CDR2 (germline): SNHLY, FYNNEI. The CDR3 extends over 15 amino acids.

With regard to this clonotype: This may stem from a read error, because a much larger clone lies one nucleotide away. The CDR3 bases are TGTGCCAGCAGTCCAGCGGCCTCCTACGGGCAGTACTTC. Protein sequence: CASSPAASYGQYF. J is TRBJ2-7 and V is TRBV27; tentative D call: TRBD2 (5 bases). The germline gives CDR1 MNHEY, CDR2 SMNVEV (reference sequence). The CDR3 spans 13 residues.

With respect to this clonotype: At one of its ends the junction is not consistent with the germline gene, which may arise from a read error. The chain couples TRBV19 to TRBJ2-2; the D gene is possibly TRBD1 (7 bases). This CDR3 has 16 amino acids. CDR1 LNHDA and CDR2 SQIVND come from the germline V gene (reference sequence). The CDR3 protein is CASSRGSGGTPGELSF. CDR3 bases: TGTGCCAGTAGCCGTGGGTCAGGGGGGACCCCTGGGGAGCTGTCTTTT.

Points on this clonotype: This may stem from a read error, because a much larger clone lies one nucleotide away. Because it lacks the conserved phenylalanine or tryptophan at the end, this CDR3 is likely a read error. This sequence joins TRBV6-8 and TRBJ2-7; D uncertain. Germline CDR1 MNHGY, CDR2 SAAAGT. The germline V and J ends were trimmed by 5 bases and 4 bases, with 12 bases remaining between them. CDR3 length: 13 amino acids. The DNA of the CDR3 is TGTGCCAGCAGTCTCTCCTTCGATTACGAGCAGTACTCC. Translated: CASSLSFDYEQYS.

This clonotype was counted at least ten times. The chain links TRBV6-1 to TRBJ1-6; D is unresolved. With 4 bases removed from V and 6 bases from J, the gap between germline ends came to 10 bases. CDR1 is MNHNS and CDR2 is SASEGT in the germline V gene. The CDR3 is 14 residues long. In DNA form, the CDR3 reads TGTGCCAGCAGTGGTCGCAGCCTTAATTCACCCCTCCACTTT. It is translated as CASSGRSLNSPLHF.

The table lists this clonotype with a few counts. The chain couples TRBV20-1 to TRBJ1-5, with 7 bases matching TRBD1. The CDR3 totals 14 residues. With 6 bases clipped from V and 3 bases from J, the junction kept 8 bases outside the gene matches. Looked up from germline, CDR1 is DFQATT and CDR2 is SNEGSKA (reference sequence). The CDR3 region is CSADQTGINQPQHF. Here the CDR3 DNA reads TGCAGTGCCGACCAGACAGGGATCAATCAGCCCCAGCATTTT.

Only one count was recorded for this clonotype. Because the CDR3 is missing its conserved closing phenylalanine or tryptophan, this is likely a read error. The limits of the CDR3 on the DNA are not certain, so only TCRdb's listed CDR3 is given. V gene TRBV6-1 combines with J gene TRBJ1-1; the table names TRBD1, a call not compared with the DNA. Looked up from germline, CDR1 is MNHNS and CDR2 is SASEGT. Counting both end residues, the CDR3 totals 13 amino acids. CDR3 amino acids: CASSELRVSQALL.

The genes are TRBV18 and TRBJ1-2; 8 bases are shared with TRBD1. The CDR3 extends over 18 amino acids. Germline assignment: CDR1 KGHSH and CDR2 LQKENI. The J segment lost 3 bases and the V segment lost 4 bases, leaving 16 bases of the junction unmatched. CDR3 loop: CASSLSRTGWPQDYGYTF. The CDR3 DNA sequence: TGTGCCAGCTCACTATCACGGACAGGGTGGCCGCAAGACTATGGCTACACCTTC.

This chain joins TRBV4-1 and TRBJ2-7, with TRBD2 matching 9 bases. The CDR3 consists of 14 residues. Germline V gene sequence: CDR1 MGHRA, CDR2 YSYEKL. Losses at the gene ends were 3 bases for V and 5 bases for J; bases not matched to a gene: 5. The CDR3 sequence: CASSQRLAVHEQYF. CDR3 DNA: TGCGCCAGCAGCCAGAGACTAGCGGTCCACGAGCAGTACTTC.

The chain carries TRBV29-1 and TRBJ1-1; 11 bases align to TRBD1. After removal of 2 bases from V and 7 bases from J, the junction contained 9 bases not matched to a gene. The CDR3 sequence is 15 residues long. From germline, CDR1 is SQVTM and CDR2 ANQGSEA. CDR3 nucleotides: TGCAGCGTTGAATACGTTGGGACAGGGGGTGGTGAAGCTTTCTTT. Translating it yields CSVEYVGTGGGEAFF.

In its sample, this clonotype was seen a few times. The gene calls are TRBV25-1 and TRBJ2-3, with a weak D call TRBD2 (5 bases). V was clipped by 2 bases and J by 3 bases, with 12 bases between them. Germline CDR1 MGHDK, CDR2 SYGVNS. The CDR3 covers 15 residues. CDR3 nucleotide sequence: TGTGCCAGCAGTGAACGGGATATGGGGACAGATACGCAGTATTTT. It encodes CASSERDMGTDTQYF.

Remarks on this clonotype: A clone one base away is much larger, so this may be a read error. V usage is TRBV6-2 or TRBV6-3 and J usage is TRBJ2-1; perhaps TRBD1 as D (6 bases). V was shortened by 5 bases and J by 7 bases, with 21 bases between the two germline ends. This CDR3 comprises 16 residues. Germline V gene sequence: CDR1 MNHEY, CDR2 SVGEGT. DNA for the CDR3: TGTGCCAGCAGTACCGAATACAAACAGGGAGTGAATGAGCAGTTCTTC. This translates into CASSTEYKQGVNEQFF.

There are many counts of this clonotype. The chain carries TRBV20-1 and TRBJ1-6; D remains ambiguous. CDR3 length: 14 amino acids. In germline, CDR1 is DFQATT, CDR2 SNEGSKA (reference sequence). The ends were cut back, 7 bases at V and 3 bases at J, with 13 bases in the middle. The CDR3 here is CSVQSENYNSPLHF. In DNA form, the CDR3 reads TGCAGTGTTCAGTCGGAGAACTATAATTCACCCCTCCACTTT.

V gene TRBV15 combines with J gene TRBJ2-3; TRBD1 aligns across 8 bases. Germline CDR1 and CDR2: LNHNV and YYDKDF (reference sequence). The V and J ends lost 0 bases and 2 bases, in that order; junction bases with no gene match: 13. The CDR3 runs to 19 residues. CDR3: CATSRDGTWTGRDTDTQYF. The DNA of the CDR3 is TGTGCCACCAGCAGAGACGGGACTTGGACAGGGCGAGACACAGATACGCAGTATTTT.

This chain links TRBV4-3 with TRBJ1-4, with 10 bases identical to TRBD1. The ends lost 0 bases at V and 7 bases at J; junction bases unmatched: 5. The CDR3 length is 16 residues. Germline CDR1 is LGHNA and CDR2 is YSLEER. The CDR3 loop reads CASSQDGDRGLEKLFF. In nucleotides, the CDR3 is TGCGCCAGCAGCCAAGATGGAGACAGGGGGCTTGAAAAACTGTTTTTT.

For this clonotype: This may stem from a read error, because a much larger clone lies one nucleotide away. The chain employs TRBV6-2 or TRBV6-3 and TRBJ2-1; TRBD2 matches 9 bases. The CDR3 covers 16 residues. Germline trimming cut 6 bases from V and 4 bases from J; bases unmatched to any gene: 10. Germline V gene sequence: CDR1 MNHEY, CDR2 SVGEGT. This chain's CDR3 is CASSQGQAGGYNEQFF. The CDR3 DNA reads TGTGCCAGCAGCCAGGGACAAGCGGGGGGATACAATGAGCAGTTCTTC.